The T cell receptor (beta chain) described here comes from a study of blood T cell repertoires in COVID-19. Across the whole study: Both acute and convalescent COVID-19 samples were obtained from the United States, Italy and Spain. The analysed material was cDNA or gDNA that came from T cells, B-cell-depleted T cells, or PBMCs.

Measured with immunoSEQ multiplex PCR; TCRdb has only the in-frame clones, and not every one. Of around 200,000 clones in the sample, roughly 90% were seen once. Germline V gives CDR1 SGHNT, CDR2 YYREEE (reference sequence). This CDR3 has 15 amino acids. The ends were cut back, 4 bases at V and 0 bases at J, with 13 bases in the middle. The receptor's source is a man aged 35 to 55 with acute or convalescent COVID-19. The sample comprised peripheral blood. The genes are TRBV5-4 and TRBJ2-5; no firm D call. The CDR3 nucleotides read TGTGCCAGCAGCCAACAGAAAAAGTACCAAGAGACCCAGTACTTC. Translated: CASSQQKKYQETQYF.